A selection of T cell receptor beta chains follows, all from one sample in a study of blood T cells in healthy people across ages. TCRdb re-analysed the 5' RACE reads in MiXCR, keeping a single row per CDR3 protein. This table has fewer than 800,000 distinct CDR3 sequences, roughly 21% appearing once. The sample comprised blood. These receptors came from a man aged 70-80 years in good health. Both conserved end residues are part of each CDR3. The D gene is left open where the match is weak. A row's size may be missing; if present it is once, few, many or a size class.

J gene | V gene | clone size | D gene | CDR3 protein | CDR3 DNA
TRBJ1-2 | TRBV20-1 | many | NA | CSARPSIGTYTF | TGCAGTGCTAGACCAAGCATAGGGACCTACACCTTC
TRBJ1-3 | TRBV2 | NA | NA | CASSEEARVAGNTIYF | TGTGCCAGCAGTGAAGAAGCCCGGGTAGCTGGAAACACCATATATTTT
TRBJ1-5 | TRBV4-1 | few | TRBD1 | CASSHRTGAPDQPQHF | TGCGCCAGCAGCCACCGGACAGGGGCGCCGGATCAGCCCCAGCATTTT
TRBJ2-5 | TRBV3-1 | many | NA | CASSQDEKTQYF | TGTGCCAGCAGCCAAGACGAGAAGACCCAGTACTTC
TRBJ2-2 | TRBV10-3 | few | TRBD2 | CAISEILAGGTGELFF | TGTGCCATCAGTGAGATACTAGCGGGAGGGACCGGGGAGCTGTTTTTT
TRBJ2-3 | TRBV5-1 | NA | NA | CASSSGQGYTRYF | TGCGCCAGCAGTTCCGGACAAGGTTATACGCGGTATTTT
TRBJ2-2 | TRBV28 | few | NA | CASTRGTGELFF | TGTGCCAGCACCCGAGGAACCGGGGAGCTGTTTTTT
TRBJ2-7 | TRBV12-3/TRBV12-4 | many | NA | CASSLGTDYEQYF | TGTGCCAGCAGTTTAGGGACGGACTACGAGCAGTACTTC
TRBJ2-1 | TRBV7-9 | few | TRBD1 | CASSPLGQAGEDEQFF | TGTGCCAGCAGCCCTTTAGGACAGGCGGGTGAGGATGAGCAGTTCTTC
TRBJ2-1 | TRBV20-1 | few | NA | CSAREAGLSYNEQFF | TGCAGTGCTAGAGAGGCCGGGCTCTCCTACAATGAGCAGTTCTTC
TRBJ1-2 | TRBV3-1 | few | TRBD1 | CASSPRTGQSYGYTF | TGTGCCAGCAGCCCCCGGACAGGGCAGAGCTATGGCTACACCTTC
TRBJ2-3 | TRBV9 | NA | NA | CASSPFKLASDTQYF | TGTGCCAGCAGTCCCTTTAAGTTAGCGTCGGATACGCAGTATTTT
TRBJ2-7 | TRBV25-1 | few | TRBD2 | CASEGLAGYYYEQYF | TGTGCCAGCGAGGGACTAGCGGGATACTACTACGAGCAGTACTTC
TRBJ2-5 | TRBV20-1 | many | NA | CSASHGQLQETQYF | TGCAGTGCCAGCCATGGACAGCTCCAAGAGACCCAGTACTTC
TRBJ2-2 | TRBV12-3/TRBV12-4 | NA | TRBD1 | CASRQGVGELFF | TGTGCCAGTCGACAGGGGGTGGGGGAGCTGTTTTTT
TRBJ2-2 | TRBV20-1 | many | TRBD2 | CSAREHTSGSNTGELFF | TGCAGTGCTAGAGAACACACTAGCGGGAGTAACACCGGGGAGCTGTTTTTT
TRBJ2-2 | TRBV9 | NA | NA | CASSVGPGPNTGELFF | TGTGCCAGCAGCGTAGGCCCGGGGCCGAACACCGGGGAGCTGTTTTTT
TRBJ2-1 | TRBV29-1 | NA | NA | CSVVRGVGYNEQFF | TGCAGCGTTGTAAGAGGGGTGGGCTACAATGAGCAGTTCTTC
TRBJ1-3 | TRBV7-8 | NA | NA | CASSIQGSGNTIYF | TGTGCCAGCAGCATCCAGGGCTCTGGAAACACCATATATTTT
TRBJ2-5 | TRBV18 | NA | NA | CASSPTSPRGETQYF | TGTGCCAGCTCACCGACAAGTCCAAGGGGAGAGACCCAGTACTTC
TRBJ1-5 | TRBV10-2 | NA | NA | CASRDVNSNQPQHF | TGCGCCAGCAGGGACGTAAATAGCAATCAGCCCCAGCATTTT
TRBJ2-6 | TRBV28 | NA | NA | CASSPRLSGANVLTF | TGTGCCAGCAGCCCCAGGCTCTCTGGGGCCAACGTCCTGACTTTC
TRBJ1-2 | TRBV12-3/TRBV12-4 | few | NA | CASSFAPSGYTF | TGTGCCAGCAGTTTCGCCCCCTCGGGCTACACCTTC
TRBJ1-2 | TRBV7-9 | NA | NA | CASSLAGGGAAYGYTF | TGTGCCAGCAGCTTAGCAGGTGGGGGAGCTGCCTATGGCTACACCTTC
TRBJ2-7 | TRBV7-2 | NA | TRBD2 | CASSLSLAGSTEQYF | TGTGCCAGCAGCTTAAGTCTAGCGGGAAGCACCGAGCAGTACTTC
TRBJ2-2 | TRBV9 | many | NA | CASSVNTGELFF | TGTGCCAGCAGCGTCAACACCGGGGAGCTGTTTTTT
TRBJ2-1 | TRBV14 | few | TRBD2 | CASSSRRTSGSQGEQFF | TGTGCCAGCAGCTCACGCCGGACTAGCGGGAGTCAGGGTGAGCAGTTCTTC
TRBJ2-2 | TRBV5-5 | few | NA | CASSLSRGTGELFF | TGTGCCAGCAGCTTGTCCCGGGGGACCGGGGAGCTGTTTTTT
TRBJ1-3 | TRBV15 | NA | NA | CATSTAPRIGGSLPVSGNTIYF | TGTGCCACCAGCACCGCGCCGAGGATTGGGGGCTCACTACCTGTCTCTGGAAACACCATATATTTT
TRBJ2-2 | TRBV5-1 | NA | NA | CASSQMDVNTGELFF | TGCGCCAGCAGCCAAATGGACGTTAACACCGGGGAGCTGTTTTTT
TRBJ2-3 | TRBV5-6 | NA | TRBD2 | CASSFVAGPSTDTQYF | TGTGCCAGCAGCTTTGTAGCGGGGCCTAGCACAGATACGCAGTATTTT
TRBJ2-5 | TRBV12-5 | NA | NA | CASGLGSLPVGETQYF | TGTGCTAGTGGTTTGGGATCATTACCCGTAGGGGAGACCCAGTACTTC
TRBJ2-5 | TRBV20-1 | NA | NA | CSAPSGVKQYF | TGCAGTGCGCCGTCCGGGGTCAAGCAGTACTTC
TRBJ1-4 | TRBV7-9 | NA | NA | CASGRTVDRERLFF | TGTGCCAGCGGAAGAACAGTGGATCGTGAAAGACTGTTTTTT
TRBJ2-2 | TRBV6-6 | few | NA | CASSYSVGNTGELFF | TGTGCCAGCAGTTACTCAGTGGGGAACACCGGGGAGCTGTTTTTT
TRBJ1-2 | TRBV10-3 | NA | TRBD1 | CAISVGRGSYGYTF | TGTGCCATCAGTGTGGGCAGGGGGAGTTATGGCTACACCTTC
TRBJ2-1 | TRBV12-3/TRBV12-4 | few | TRBD2 | CASSPRTSGMSADEQFF | TGTGCCAGCAGTCCCCGGACTAGCGGGATGTCTGCCGATGAGCAGTTCTTC
TRBJ1-2 | TRBV6-1 | NA | NA | CASREISSTGIYGYTF | TGTGCCAGCAGGGAAATCTCGTCGACAGGCATCTATGGCTACACCTTC